This record looks at one T cell receptor (beta chain) sequence and its context. The CDR3 extends over 15 amino acids. The germline V and J ends were trimmed by 5 bases and 4 bases, with 18 bases remaining between them. Germline V lookup: CDR1 SEHNR, CDR2 FQNEAQ (reference sequence). The data are from a study of cytomegalovirus exposure and HLA in healthy donors. TCRdb's table, derived via immunoSEQ multiplex PCR, lists solely in-frame clones and lacks some. Here the sample spans hundreds of thousands of clones, 83% being singletons. The genes are TRBV7-9 and TRBJ2-7, with D maybe TRBD2 (6 bases). This receptor was taken from a woman younger than 30 in good health and CMV-seronegative. The sequenced material came from PBMCs. The CDR3 DNA is TGTGCCAGCAGCATCACCACCCCGGGAGTTTACGAGCAGTACTTC. Its protein product is CASSITTPGVYEQYF.